These T cell receptor beta chains were read from a single sample in a study of the immune and genomic landscape of osteosarcoma. The table came from immunoSEQ multiplex PCR; TCRdb's copy has only in-frame clones and leaves some out. The sample yields under 11,000 clones, under 75% seen once. Specimen: osteosarcoma tumor tissue from the lung. The source of these receptors is a human donor with osteosarcoma. The CDR3 runs from the conserved cysteine through the conserved F or W. The order of the fields is J gene, V gene, D gene, clone size, CDR3 DNA, CDR3 protein. D genes are given only for firm matches. Clone size is shown for a subset of rows, as once, few, many or a class of expanded clone.

>TRBJ1-1|TRBV5-1|NA|NA
TGCGCCAGCAGCGACCCGAACACTGAAGCTTTCTTT
CASSDPNTEAFF
>TRBJ1-4|TRBV28|NA|NA
TGTGCCAGCAGTTCACAGGACAGAACTGAAAAACTGTTTTTT
CASSSQDRTEKLFF
>TRBJ2-2|TRBV7-7|TRBD2|once
TGTGCCAGCAGCTTAGAAGTTAGCGGGAGTACAGGCACCGGGGAGCTGTTTTTT
CASSLEVSGSTGTGELFF
>TRBJ2-3|TRBV11-3|TRBD2|NA
TGTGCCAGCAGCCCTGGGACTAGCGCCAGCACAGATACGCAGTATTTT
CASSPGTSASTDTQYF
>TRBJ2-7|TRBV27|TRBD1|few
TGTGCCAGCAGTATCGGGACAGGGATATACGAGCAGTACTTC
CASSIGTGIYEQYF
>TRBJ1-2|TRBV19|NA|NA
TGTGCCAGTAGTATCGGCCCCGGGACCTCCTATGGCTACACCTTC
CASSIGPGTSYGYTF
>TRBJ2-5|TRBV7-3|NA|NA
TGTGCCAGCAGCGTAGACTTAAGGGGGACCCAGTACTTC
CASSVDLRGTQYF
>TRBJ1-5|TRBV6-5|NA|few
TGTGCCAGCAGTTACTCGGCCAATCAGCCCCAGCATTTT
CASSYSANQPQHF
>TRBJ2-1|TRBV2|TRBD2|NA
TGTGCCAGCAGCCGACTAGCGAACTCCTACAATGAGCAGTTCTTC
CASSRLANSYNEQFF
>TRBJ2-7|TRBV5-1|TRBD1|NA
TGCGCCAGCGGCAACTCCGGACAGGGTGGCGAGCAGTACTTC
CASGNSGQGGEQYF
>TRBJ2-2|TRBV19|NA|few
TGTGCCAGTAGTTGGCAGGGGGGGGTCGGCGGGGAGCTGTTTTTT
CASSWQGGVGGELFF
>TRBJ2-7|TRBV5-4|NA|NA
TGTGCCAGCAGCTTGGGAACTTACGAGCAGTACTTC
CASSLGTYEQYF
>TRBJ1-2|TRBV6-1|TRBD1|NA
TGTGCCAGCAGGGGACAGTACTATGGCTACACCTTC
CASRGQYYGYTF
>TRBJ2-1|TRBV4-1|NA|NA
TGCGCCAGCAGCCAAGAAGAACGGCAGGCCTACAATGAGCAGTTCTTC
CASSQEERQAYNEQFF
>TRBJ2-1|TRBV7-9|NA|NA
TGTGCCAGCAGCTTGGGGTTCGTTGAGCAGTTCTTC
CASSLGFVEQFF
>TRBJ2-4|TRBV25-1|TRBD1|few
TGTGCCAGCACAGGGGGCAAAAACATTCAGTACTTC
CASTGGKNIQYF
>TRBJ2-1|TRBV7-9|NA|NA
TGTGCCAGCAGCTTAGCTAAGGCCAATGAGCAGTTCTTC
CASSLAKANEQFF
>TRBJ2-7|TRBV5-1|NA|few
TGCGCCAGCAGCTTGGCAGGACTCCTAGGAGAGCAGTACTTC
CASSLAGLLGEQYF
>TRBJ2-3|TRBV5-1|NA|NA
TGCGCCAGCAGCTCCAGGGTGGGCACAGATACGCAGTATTTT
CASSSRVGTDTQYF
>TRBJ1-5|TRBV19|NA|few
TGTGCCAGTAGTATCCAGGCTAATAGCAATCAGCCCCAGCATTTT
CASSIQANSNQPQHF
>TRBJ1-3|TRBV6-1|NA|medium-sized
TGTGCCAGCAGTGTCTTCGGCTCTGGAAACACCATATATTTT
CASSVFGSGNTIYF
>TRBJ2-5|TRBV11-2|NA|NA
TGTGCCAGCAGCGCGGCAGACAGCCGAGAGACCCAGTACTTC
CASSAADSRETQYF
>TRBJ2-1|TRBV5-1|NA|NA
TGCGCCAGCAGCTTGCGCCCTAGCTCCTACAATGAGCAGTTCTTC
CASSLRPSSYNEQFF
>TRBJ2-7|TRBV25-1|TRBD1|NA
TGTGCCAGCAGTGAGGACAGGTATGCCTACGAGCAGTACTTC
CASSEDRYAYEQYF
>TRBJ2-3|TRBV10-2|NA|NA
TGCGCCAGCAGTCCGGGACTTGAAACCACAGATACGCAGTATTTT
CASSPGLETTDTQYF
>TRBJ1-5|TRBV5-1|NA|NA
TGCGCCAGCAGCTTGGGGGGCTGGAAGCGCGGCAATCAGCCCCAGCATTTT
CASSLGGWKRGNQPQHF
>TRBJ1-2|TRBV21-1|NA|NA
TGTGCCAGCAGCCCGTTTAGCGGGGGGCGCAACTATGGCTACACCTTC
CASSPFSGGRNYGYTF
>TRBJ2-7|TRBV9|NA|once
TGTGCCAGCAGCGTTAGAGGAGACATCTCCTACGAGCAGTACTTC
CASSVRGDISYEQYF
>TRBJ2-2|TRBV25-1|TRBD1|NA
TGTGCCAGCAGTGCACGGACAGGGACTAACACCGGGGAGCTGTTTTTT
CASSARTGTNTGELFF
>TRBJ2-7|TRBV27|TRBD1|once
TGTGCCAGCAGGCAGGACAGGGGGCTACTCTACGAGCAGTACTTC
CASRQDRGLLYEQYF
>TRBJ2-2|TRBV9|NA|NA
TGTGCCAGCAGCCCTCGACTAGAATCCGGGGAGCTGTTTTTT
CASSPRLESGELFF
>TRBJ2-7|TRBV5-1|TRBD2|once
TGCGCCAGCAGCTTGATTCCAGCGGGAATAATATACGAGCAGTACTTC
CASSLIPAGIIYEQYF
>TRBJ2-7|TRBV19|TRBD2|once
TGTGCCAGTAGTATCCCTCCATGGGCGGGAGAAACAAGAACACCCTTCTACGAGCAGTACTTC
CASSIPPWAGETRTPFYEQYF
>TRBJ2-7|TRBV28|TRBD2|NA
TGTGCCAGCAGTTTTAGGCTAGCGGGAGCTTGGCGGTACTTC
CASSFRLAGAWRYF
>TRBJ1-5|TRBV28|NA|NA
TGTGCCAGCACCCCAAGAAGCCAGCCCCAGCATTTT
CASTPRSQPQHF
>TRBJ2-3|TRBV30|TRBD1|NA
TGTGCCTGGAGTGTGGCAGGGGGCAATACGCAGTATTTT
CAWSVAGGNTQYF
>TRBJ2-3|TRBV28|NA|NA
TGTGCCAGCAGTTTCCTCAGTGGCACAGATACGCAGTATTTT
CASSFLSGTDTQYF